The sequence of this T cell receptor (beta chain) was determined in a study of breast tumors, draining lymph nodes, adjacent tissues. Samples came from axillary lymph nodes draining the breast cancer. TCRdb itself ran the multiplex PCR reads through MiXCR, one entry per CDR3 protein. The sample includes under 150,000 distinct CDR3 sequences, approximately 22% seen only once; the top ten take 2.2%. This CDR3 contains 17 residues. Germline CDR1 is SGHNT and CDR2 is YYREEE (reference sequence). V trimming: 2 bases; J trimming: 1 base; junction bases outside the gene matches: 8. In this sample, this clonotype turned up many times. The antigen remains unidentified. Findings and limits, study-wide: That most tumor T cells come from lymph nodes remained unproven. Tumor and nontumor repertoires were significantly more similar in luminal-like than in basal-like breast cancer.

Sequencing input: axillary lymph node tissue. The clonotype was recovered from a female donor with breast cancer. Some clones in this sample may be carry-over from other donors' samples. The genes are TRBV5-4 and TRBJ2-2, with 7 positions matching TRBD2. CDR3 amino acids: CASSLSWGGRNTGELFF. CDR3 coding DNA: TGTGCCAGCAGCTTATCCTGGGGAGGGAGGAACACCGGGGAGCTGTTTTTT.